Following are 8 T cell receptor beta chains from one sample sequenced in a study of regulatory T cells in long-lasting Graves disease. Time point indicated: newly diagnosed GD, antithyroid drugs for less than 3 months. RNA extracted from PBMCs served as the sequencing template. Arm-PCR of CDR3 regions with iRepertoire HTBI primers generated TCR beta libraries. Via MiXCR, TCRdb re-called the multiplex PCR reads, giving one row per CDR3 protein. The sample lists hundreds of thousands of distinct CDR3 sequences, 15% occurring once. This sample was shared with a second study, whose subject was T cells in Graves' hyperthyroidism and ophthalmopathy.

The sample was peripheral blood mononuclear cells (PBMCs), taken at new diagnosis, from a patient treated with antithyroid drugs. The receptor source for this set is a woman between 40 and 50 years old with Graves disease.

The V gene is TRBV11-2, the J gene TRBJ2-3, with 7 positions matching TRBD1. CDR1 SGHAT and CDR2 FQNNGV come from the germline V gene. The V segment lost 1 base and the J segment 4 bases; nucleotides outside the gene matches: 14. The CDR3 consists of 18 residues. CDR3 nucleotide sequence: TGTGCCAGCAGCTTAGTCCACCGGGGACCCCAGGGGGCAGATACGCAGTATTTT. Translated, it gives CASSLVHRGPQGADTQYF. The entire variable domain, with the rest obtained from reference TRBV11-2 and TRBJ2-3, is as follows: EAGVAQSPRYKIIEKRQSVAFWCNPISGHATLYWYQQILGQGPKLLIQFQNNGVVDDSQLPKDRFSAERLKGVDSTLKIQPAKLEDSAVYLCASSLVHRGPQGADTQYFGPGTRLTVL.

This clonotype was counted at least ten times. The chain combines TRBV12-3 or TRBV12-4 with TRBJ1-3; D gene ambiguous. Trimming pared 3 bases from V and 3 bases from J, leaving 12 bases between. The CDR3 is made up of 15 amino acids. CDR3 sequence reads: CASSFGEVDGNTIYF. In nucleotides, the CDR3 is TGTGCCAGCAGTTTCGGGGAGGTGGATGGAAACACCATATATTTT.

This clonotype was counted ten times or more. The genes are TRBV9 and TRBJ2-5; maybe TRBD1 (7 bases). Germline loops: CDR1 SGDLS, CDR2 YYNGEE. V shed 3 bases and J shed 3 bases, with 24 bases lying between them. The CDR3 runs to 18 residues. CDR3 coding DNA: TGTGCCAGCAGCGGAGGACAGGAGGGTAGGGTTGGTAAAGAGACCCAGTACTTC. It specifies CASSGGQEGRVGKETQYF.

The rearrangement links TRBV19 to TRBJ2-7; 9 bases fit TRBD1. CDR3 size: 15 residues. Germline V gene lookup returns CDR1 LNHDA and CDR2 SQIVND (reference sequence). V lost 5 bases, J lost 2 bases, and 7 bases stayed unmatched. CDR3 bases: TGTGCCAGTAGTGAGACAGGGGGGAAGACCTACGAGCAGTACTTC. The encoded protein is CASSETGGKTYEQYF.

This clonotype was recorded at least ten times. The rearrangement links TRBV28 to TRBJ1-2; weak D call: TRBD1 (5 bases). The V end was cut by 4 bases, the J end by 1 base, with 13 bases between. The CDR3 consists of 15 residues. CDR1 and CDR2 from the germline V gene are MDHEN and SYDVKM. The CDR3 bases are TGTGCCAGCAGTTCGGGACGGACGAATAACTATGGCTACACCTTC. This sequence encodes CASSSGRTNNYGYTF.

This clonotype showed up many times. The chain has TRBV6-1 and TRBJ2-5, with D hard to call. V lost 4 bases to trimming and J lost 5 bases, with 14 bases between them. CDR1 and CDR2 (germline): MNHNS, SASEGT. The length of the CDR3 is 14 residues. DNA for the CDR3: TGTGCCAGCAGTGTTGACGCCGTGGGGGAGACCCAGTACTTC. Its protein is CASSVDAVGETQYF.

This clonotype was observed at least ten times. The V gene is TRBV28, the J gene TRBJ1-1, with no clear D. CDR1 MDHEN and CDR2 SYDVKM come from the germline V gene. The V gene lost 8 bases and the J gene lost 5 bases, with 18 bases spanning the gap. This CDR3 region has 14 residues. In DNA, the CDR3 is TGTGCCAGCGACCCGTACCGGGCTGGGACTGAAGCTTTCTTT. Its protein product is CASDPYRAGTEAFF.

There are many counts of this clonotype. This sequence joins TRBV20-1 and TRBJ2-1; a weak D match, TRBD2 (5 bases). This CDR3 is built from 13 residues. V was trimmed by 1 base and J by 14 bases, leaving 18 bases between them. CDR1 DFQATT and CDR2 SNEGSKA come from the germline V gene (reference sequence). CDR3 nucleotides: TGCAGTGCTAGAGCAAACCAAGCGGCCCAAGAGTTCTTC. This codes for CSARANQAAQEFF.